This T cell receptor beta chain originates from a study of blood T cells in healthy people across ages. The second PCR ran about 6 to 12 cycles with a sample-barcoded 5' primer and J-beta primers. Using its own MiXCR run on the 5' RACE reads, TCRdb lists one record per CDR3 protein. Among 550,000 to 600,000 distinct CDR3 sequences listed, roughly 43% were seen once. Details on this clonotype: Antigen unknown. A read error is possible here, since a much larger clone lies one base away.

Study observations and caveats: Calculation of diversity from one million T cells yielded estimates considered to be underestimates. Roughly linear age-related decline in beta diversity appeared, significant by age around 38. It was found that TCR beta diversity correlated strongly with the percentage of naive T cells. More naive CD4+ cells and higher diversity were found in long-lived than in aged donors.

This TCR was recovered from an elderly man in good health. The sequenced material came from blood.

CDR3 sequence: CASSLLASKRNEQFF. The DNA for the CDR3 is TGTGCCAGCAGCTTATTGGCCTCGAAACGCAATGAGCAGTTCTTC. The rearrangement uses TRBV7-2 and TRBJ2-1; D remains unclear. The germline gives CDR1 SGHTA, CDR2 FQGNSA. V gave up 2 bases and J gave up 6 bases, with 14 bases separating them. The CDR3 is made up of 15 amino acids. Using reference TRBV7-2 and TRBJ2-1 for the parts outside the CDR3, the full variable domain is GAGVSQSPSNKVTEKGKDVELRCDPISGHTALYWYRQSLGQGLEFLIYFQGNSAPDKSGLPSDRFSAERTGGSVSTLTIQRTQQEDSAVYLCASSLLASKRNEQFFGPGTRLTVL.